The 21 T cell receptor beta chains in this list originate from one sample, sequenced in a study of T cells after yellow fever vaccination. TCRdb reprocessed the 5' RACE reads via MiXCR and lists one record per CDR3 protein. The table lists some 200,000 distinct CDR3 sequences, more than 3% of them singletons. The specimen was CD4+ T cells sorted from PBMCs, collected 10 days after the yellow fever booster vaccination. These receptors all stem from a man aged 18-30 years who received the YFV17D yellow fever vaccine.

The chain uses TRBV2 and TRBJ1-3, with D possibly TRBD1 on 6 matching bases. CDR1 is SNHLY, CDR2 FYNNEI, per germline. Trimming pared 4 bases from V and 4 bases from J, leaving 11 bases between. The CDR3 length is 14 residues. In DNA, the CDR3 is TGTGCCAGCAGTGCCAGGGGCACCGGAAACACCATATATTTT. Amino acids: CASSARGTGNTIYF.

At least ten counts were recorded for this clonotype. J is TRBJ1-1 and V is TRBV12-3 or TRBV12-4; no clear D gene. The CDR3 runs to 13 residues. V was trimmed by 7 bases and J by 1 base, leaving 10 bases between them. CDR3 loop: CASTQEWNTEAFF. In DNA, the CDR3 is TGTGCCAGCACCCAAGAGTGGAACACTGAAGCTTTCTTT.

The sample holds a few counts of this clonotype. The V call is TRBV7-2, the J call TRBJ2-1, with D possibly matching TRBD2 (6 bases). Germline lookup yields CDR1 SGHTA and CDR2 FQGNSA. The CDR3 extends over 15 amino acids. Trimming cost V 5 bases and J 7 bases, with 18 bases left between them. The CDR3 bases are TGTGCCAGCAGCCATGGCGACCGGAGGGAGAATGAGCAGTTCTTC. Protein product: CASSHGDRRENEQFF.

This clonotype was counted at least ten times. This chain uses TRBV11-2 with TRBJ2-3, with 11 nucleotides matching TRBD2. CDR1 and CDR2 from the germline V gene are SGHAT and FQNNGV. CDR3 size: 15 residues. The V gene end was trimmed by 7 bases and the J gene end by 5 bases; junction bases not matched to a gene: 8. CDR3 amino acids: CASITQGLAVDTQYF. CDR3 DNA: TGTGCCAGCATCACCCAGGGACTAGCGGTAGATACGCAGTATTTT.

V is TRBV19 and J is TRBJ1-2; perhaps TRBD1 as D (5 bases). Germline V CDR1 and CDR2: LNHDA, SQIVND (reference sequence). The CDR3 consists of 16 residues. V dropped 4 bases and J dropped 7 bases, with 22 bases sitting between them. In DNA, the CDR3 is TGTGCCAGTAGTACGGGACGGGGGACCCGCATCCTTGGCTACACCTTC. Translated: CASSTGRGTRILGYTF.

This clonotype showed up many times. The V and J genes are TRBV6-6 and TRBJ1-5; D call uncertain. CDR1 and CDR2 (germline): MNHNY, SVGAGI (reference sequence). CDR3 length: 15 amino acids. Here the CDR3 DNA reads TGTGCTCATGAGGGCGGGCCCGATAGCAATCAGCCCCAGCATTTT. Translation: CAHEGGPDSNQPQHF.

This clonotype was seen only a few times. The V and J genes are TRBV5-4 and TRBJ2-5, with D uncertain. V dropped 1 base and J dropped 2 bases, with 12 bases sitting between them. The CDR3 contains 15 residues. Germline V gives CDR1 SGHNT, CDR2 YYREEE (reference sequence). This CDR3 is CASSLSAPRQETQYF. The CDR3 nucleotides read TGTGCCAGCAGCTTGTCGGCTCCTCGACAAGAGACCCAGTACTTC.

This clonotype showed up just a few times. V usage is TRBV4-3 and J usage is TRBJ1-6; 8 bases align to TRBD1. Germline V gene lookup returns CDR1 LGHNA and CDR2 YSLEER. The CDR3 extends over 15 amino acids. V gave up 3 bases and J gave up 7 bases; unmatched junction bases: 5. This chain's CDR3 is CASSHQGAGNSPLHF. The CDR3 bases are TGCGCCAGCAGCCACCAGGGGGCTGGGAATTCACCCCTCCACTTT.

The J gene is TRBJ2-7, the V gene TRBV18; D remains ambiguous. V was pared by 6 bases and J by 4 bases, with 13 bases between. CDR1 is KGHSH, CDR2 LQKENI, per germline. CDR3 length equals 13 residues. CDR3 sequence reads: CASSQTPNYEQYF. CDR3 sequence (DNA): TGTGCCAGCTCCCAAACGCCAAATTACGAGCAGTACTTC.

In this sample, this clonotype turned up many times. This sequence joins TRBV10-3 and TRBJ2-5, with no clear D. The CDR3 length is 11 residues. Trimming took off 10 bases at V and 5 bases at J, with 11 bases between the two ends. Germline CDR1 ENHRY, CDR2 SYGVKD. The CDR3 DNA sequence: TGTGCCACGGGCCAAGTCGAGACCCAGTACTTC. Translating gives CATGQVETQYF.

This clonotype has a handful of counts. The chain is built from TRBV6-5 and TRBJ2-3; TRBD2 aligns across 7 bases. The junction had 10 bases not matched to a gene; V was cut back by 6 bases and J by 4 bases. CDR3 length: 15 residues. Per the germline V gene, CDR1 is MNHEY and CDR2 is SVGAGI. CDR3: CASRHTGGGADTQYF. The CDR3 nucleotides are TGTGCCAGCAGACACACGGGGGGAGGCGCAGATACGCAGTATTTT.

The V call is TRBV7-2, the J call TRBJ2-7; the D gene is possibly TRBD1 (5 bases). The germline V and J ends were trimmed by 2 bases and 8 bases, with 13 bases remaining between them. The CDR3 loop spans 13 amino acids. Per germline, CDR1 SGHTA and CDR2 FQGNSA. CDR3 in amino acids: CASSLTDQGKQYV. The CDR3 nucleotides are TGTGCCAGCAGCTTAACGGATCAGGGCAAGCAGTACGTC.

The J gene is TRBJ2-1, the V gene TRBV27, with TRBD2 identical over 11 bases. Germline CDR1 is MNHEY and CDR2 is SMNVEV (reference sequence). The CDR3 has 16 residues. Trimming took 2 bases from V and 10 from J; bases not matched to a gene: 10. The CDR3 is CASSLGLAGGPGEQFF. The CDR3 coding sequence is TGTGCCAGCAGTTTAGGGCTAGCGGGGGGCCCTGGGGAGCAGTTCTTC.

This clonotype was seen repeatedly, ten times or more. V gene TRBV12-3 or TRBV12-4 combines with J gene TRBJ1-1; TRBD1 might be the D (5 bases). The CDR3 runs to 15 residues. Trimming took 3 bases from V and 5 from J, leaving 16 bases between them. The CDR3 sequence: CASSFPHAGDTEAFF. The CDR3 DNA follows: TGTGCCAGCAGTTTCCCCCACGCGGGGGATACTGAAGCTTTCTTT.

This clonotype appeared many times. J is TRBJ2-7 and V is TRBV5-1, with 7 bases matching TRBD1. This CDR3 has 13 amino acids. The germline V gene has CDR1 SGHRS and CDR2 YFSETQ. J gave up 6 bases and V 4 bases, and 7 bases lay outside the gene matches. CDR3 sequence (DNA): TGCGCCAGCAGCAGGTCTTGGGACAGCGAGCAGTACTTC. It codes for CASSRSWDSEQYF.

This clonotype has a count of ten or more. The chain couples TRBV12-3 or TRBV12-4 to TRBJ2-1; 7 bases line up with TRBD1. After removal of 6 bases from V and 2 bases from J, the junction contained 7 bases not matched to a gene. The length of the CDR3 is 15 residues. DNA for the CDR3: TGTGCCAGCAGCTATGACAGGGTTGCCTACAATGAGCAGTTCTTC. Protein sequence: CASSYDRVAYNEQFF.

This clonotype has a count of ten or more. This chain links TRBV20-1 with TRBJ2-4; the match to TRBD1 covers 7 bases. Germline trimming cut 6 bases from V and 1 base from J; bases unmatched to any gene: 9. Germline lookup yields CDR1 DFQATT and CDR2 SNEGSKA (reference sequence). The CDR3 totals 15 residues. The DNA of the CDR3 is TGCAGTGCCGAGTCGGTACAGGGGGCCAAAAACATTCAGTACTTC. This codes for CSAESVQGAKNIQYF.

A few counts support this clonotype. V gene TRBV4-3 combines with J gene TRBJ1-3; D ambiguous. In germline, CDR1 is LGHNA, CDR2 YSLEER. This CDR3 spans 15 amino acids. The V end was cut by 0 bases, the J end by 4 bases, with 10 bases between. Here the CDR3 DNA reads TGCGCCAGCAGCCAAGAGCCAGGATCAGGAAACACCATATATTTT. This translates into CASSQEPGSGNTIYF.

Many counts were recorded for this clonotype. The chain has TRBV5-4 and TRBJ2-5, with D hard to call. This CDR3 has 16 amino acids. V shed 0 bases and J shed 1 base, with 13 bases lying between them. Germline V gene data show CDR1 as SGHNT and CDR2 as YYREEE (reference sequence). CDR3 residues: CASSLAGRSAQETQYF. As DNA, the CDR3 is TGTGCCAGCAGCTTGGCAGGCAGGTCGGCCCAAGAGACCCAGTACTTC.

This clonotype was detected many times. The chain has TRBV5-6 and TRBJ2-3; D is possibly TRBD2 (5 bases). Germline lookup yields CDR1 SGHDT and CDR2 YYEEEE. The ends were cut back, 3 bases at V and 3 bases at J, with 11 bases in the middle. The CDR3 consists of 14 residues. The CDR3 reads CASSYGVGTDTQYF. The CDR3 nucleotides read TGTGCCAGCAGCTACGGGGTAGGGACAGATACGCAGTATTTT. Complete variable domain (other parts from reference TRBV5-6 and TRBJ2-3): DAGVTQSPTHLIKTRGQQVTLRCSPKSGHDTVSWYQQALGQGPQFIFQYYEEEERQRGNFPDRFSGHQFPNYSSELNVNALLLGDSALYLCASSYGVGTDTQYFGPGTRLTVL.

This clonotype came up many times. The rearrangement joins TRBV5-1 to TRBJ1-6; 8 nucleotides line up with TRBD1. Germline values: CDR1 SGHRS, CDR2 YFSETQ. V shed 4 bases and J 7 bases; nucleotides not matched to a gene: 7. This CDR3 has 15 residues. CDR3 coding DNA: TGCGCCAGCAGCCTCGGACAGGGAGCCAATTCACCCCTCCACTTT. Its translation is CASSLGQGANSPLHF.